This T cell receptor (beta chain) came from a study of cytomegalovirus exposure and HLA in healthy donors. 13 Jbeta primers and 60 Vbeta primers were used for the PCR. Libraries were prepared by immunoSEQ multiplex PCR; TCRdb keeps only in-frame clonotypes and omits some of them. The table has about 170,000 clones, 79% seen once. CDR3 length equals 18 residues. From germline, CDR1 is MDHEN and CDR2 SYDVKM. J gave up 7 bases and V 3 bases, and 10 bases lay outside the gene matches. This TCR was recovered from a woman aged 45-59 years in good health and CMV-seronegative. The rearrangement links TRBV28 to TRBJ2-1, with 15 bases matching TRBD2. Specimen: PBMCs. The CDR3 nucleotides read TGTGCCAGCAGTTTGGGACTAGCGGGGGGTACGCGGAGGAATGAGCAGTTCTTC. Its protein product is CASSLGLAGGTRRNEQFF.